The T cell receptor beta chain described here comes from a study of blood T cell repertoires in COVID-19. Profiling relied on immunoSEQ multiplex PCR, and the TCRdb table lists in-frame clones only, not all of them. The sample consists of some 44,000 clones, about 88% of them appearing once. Germline V gives CDR1 DFQATT, CDR2 SNEGSKA (reference sequence). The CDR3 loop spans 11 amino acids. The J segment lost 4 bases and the V segment lost 6 bases, leaving 0 bases of the junction unmatched. What was sequenced was peripheral blood. V gene TRBV20-1 combines with J gene TRBJ2-7, with TRBD1 matching over 10 bases. The TCR originated in a human donor in a cohort sampled during active COVID-19. CDR3 in DNA: TGCAGTGCGGGACAGGGGTACGAGCAGTACTTC. It yields the protein CSAGQGYEQYF.